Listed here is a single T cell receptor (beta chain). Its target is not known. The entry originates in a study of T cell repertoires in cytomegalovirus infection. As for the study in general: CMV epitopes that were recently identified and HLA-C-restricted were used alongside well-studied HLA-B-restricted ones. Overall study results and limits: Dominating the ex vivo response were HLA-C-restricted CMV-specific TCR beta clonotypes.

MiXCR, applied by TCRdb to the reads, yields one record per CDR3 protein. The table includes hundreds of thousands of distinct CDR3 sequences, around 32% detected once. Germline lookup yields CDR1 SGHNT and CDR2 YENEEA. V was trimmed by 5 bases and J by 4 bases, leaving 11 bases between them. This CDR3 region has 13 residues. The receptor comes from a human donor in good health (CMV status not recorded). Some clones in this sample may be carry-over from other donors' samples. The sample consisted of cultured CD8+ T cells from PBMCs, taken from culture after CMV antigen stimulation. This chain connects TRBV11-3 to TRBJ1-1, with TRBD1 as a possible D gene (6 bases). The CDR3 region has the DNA TGTGCCAGCAGCCCGCGGGACACCACTGAAGCTTTCTTT. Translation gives CASSPRDTTEAFF.